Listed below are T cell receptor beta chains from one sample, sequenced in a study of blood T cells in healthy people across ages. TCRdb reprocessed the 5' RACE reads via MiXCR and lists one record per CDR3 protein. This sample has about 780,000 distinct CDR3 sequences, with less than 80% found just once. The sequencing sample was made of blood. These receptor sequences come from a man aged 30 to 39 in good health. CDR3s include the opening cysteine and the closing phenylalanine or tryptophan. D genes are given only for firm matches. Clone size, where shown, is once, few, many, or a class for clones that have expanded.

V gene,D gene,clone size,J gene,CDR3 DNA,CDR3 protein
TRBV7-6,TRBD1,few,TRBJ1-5,TGTGCCAGCAGTTCTACAGGGGTGAGCGGTCAGCCCCAGCATTTT,CASSSTGVSGQPQHF
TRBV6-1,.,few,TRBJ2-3,TGTGCCAGCATCAGGGAGTGGGGCACAGATACGCAGTATTTT,CASIREWGTDTQYF
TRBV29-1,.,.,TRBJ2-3,TGCAGCGTCGAACCCCCGGGCCGAGGGACAGATACGCAGTATTTT,CSVEPPGRGTDTQYF
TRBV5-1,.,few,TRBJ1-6,TGCGCCAGCAGCTCGGATGGGACCTTAAGGAATTCACCCCTCCACTTT,CASSSDGTLRNSPLHF
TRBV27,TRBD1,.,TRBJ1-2,TGTGCCAGCAGTTTGGGGGGGACAGGGGTTGAAGGCTACACCTTC,CASSLGGTGVEGYTF
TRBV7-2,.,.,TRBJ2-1,TGTGCCAGCAGTATGAGGGGAGATTCCTACAATGAGCAGTTCTTC,CASSMRGDSYNEQFF
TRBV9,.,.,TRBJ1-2,TGTGCCAGCAGGCCCCCGCAGGGGAATGGCTACACCTTC,CASRPPQGNGYTF
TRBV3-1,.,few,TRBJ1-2,TGTGCCAGCAGCCAAGACCGCGGGCACTATGGCTACACCTTC,CASSQDRGHYGYTF
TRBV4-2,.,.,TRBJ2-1,TGTGCCAGCAGCTTCGCTAGCGCCTCCTACAATGAGCAGTTCTTC,CASSFASASYNEQFF
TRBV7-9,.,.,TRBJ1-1,TGTGCCAGCAGCTTAGCGGGGGGCTCAGCTGAAGCTTTCTTT,CASSLAGGSAEAFF
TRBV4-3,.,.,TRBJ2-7,TGCGCCAGCAGCCCTGACCTTTCCTACGAGCAGTACTTC,CASSPDLSYEQYF
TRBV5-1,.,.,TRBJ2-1,TGCGCCAGCAGCTTGGTGCGTAACAATGAGCAGTTCTTC,CASSLVRNNEQFF
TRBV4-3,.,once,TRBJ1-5,TGCGCCAGCAGCCAAGGAGTTACAGGGCAAAGGGGCAATCAGCCCCAGCATTTT,CASSQGVTGQRGNQPQHF
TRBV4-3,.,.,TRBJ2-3,TGCGCCAGCAGCGCGATGCCGGGCGCAGATACGCAGTATTTT,CASSAMPGADTQYF
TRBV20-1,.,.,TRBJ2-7,TGCAGTGCTAGACTAGACGAAGTAGCCTACGGGCAGTACTTC,CSARLDEVAYGQYF
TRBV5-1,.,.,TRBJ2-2,TGCGCCAGCAGCCCAGGGGTAACCTCGAGCACCGGGGAGCTGTTTTTT,CASSPGVTSSTGELFF
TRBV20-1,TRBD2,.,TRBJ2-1,TGCAGTGCTCTTGGACTAGCGGGGGTCTTCTCCTACAATGAGCAGTTCTTC,CSALGLAGVFSYNEQFF
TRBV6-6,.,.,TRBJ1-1,TGTGCCAGCAGGGACCTGGTGAACACTGAAGCTTTCTTT,CASRDLVNTEAFF
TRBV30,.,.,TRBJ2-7,TGTGCCTGGAGTCCGGGGAGCTACGAGCAGTACTTC,CAWSPGSYEQYF
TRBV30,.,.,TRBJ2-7,TGTGCCTGGAGTGTAGGTGCCTACGAGCAGTACTTC,CAWSVGAYEQYF
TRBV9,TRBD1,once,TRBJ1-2,TGTGCCAGCAGCGGCCTGGGGACAGGGGACGGCTACACCTTC,CASSGLGTGDGYTF
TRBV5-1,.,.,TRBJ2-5,TGCGCCAGCAGCTTGGACTTTCACCAAGAGACCCAGTACTTC,CASSLDFHQETQYF
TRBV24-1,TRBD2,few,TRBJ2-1,TGTGCCACCAGTGATTTCGCTAGCGGGGGGCGGAATGAGCAGTTCTTC,CATSDFASGGRNEQFF
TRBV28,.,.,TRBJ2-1,TGTGCCAGCAGAACCCCTTTCAATGACGGGAACAATGAGCAGTTCTTC,CASRTPFNDGNNEQFF
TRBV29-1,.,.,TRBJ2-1,TGCAGCGTTGCAGGGTCCCATGAGCAGTTCTTC,CSVAGSHEQFF
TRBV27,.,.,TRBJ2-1,TGTGCCAGCAGTTTAAGGGGGGTTGAGCAGTTCTTC,CASSLRGVEQFF
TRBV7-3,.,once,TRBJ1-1,TGTGCCAGCAGCGCCTCTAAAAATGGTGAAGCTTTCTTT,CASSASKNGEAFF
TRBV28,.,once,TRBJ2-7,TGTGCCAGCAGTCCACAGGACAGCTCCTACAATGAGCAGTACTTC,CASSPQDSSYNEQYF
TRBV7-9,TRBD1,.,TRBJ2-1,TGTGCCAGCAGCTCTACAGGGGGCGCGGTTTCTCCAGGTAATGAGCAGTTCTTC,CASSSTGGAVSPGNEQFF
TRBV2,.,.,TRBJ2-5,TGTGCCACCAAGGACCAGGGGGAGACCCAGTACTTC,CATKDQGETQYF
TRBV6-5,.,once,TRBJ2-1,TGTGCCAGCAGTCGGACCACAAGTTCCTCAATGAAACAGTTCTTC,CASSRTTSSSMKQFF
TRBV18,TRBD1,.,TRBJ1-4,TGTGCCAGCTCACCGACAGGGCCATCAACTAATGAAAAACTGTTTTTT,CASSPTGPSTNEKLFF
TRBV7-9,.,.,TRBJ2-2,TGTGCCAGCAGCTTAGACCATTCGAACACCGGGGAGCTGTTTTTT,CASSLDHSNTGELFF
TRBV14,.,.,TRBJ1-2,TGTGCCAGCACTAGGTCGGGCTATGGCTACACCTTC,CASTRSGYGYTF
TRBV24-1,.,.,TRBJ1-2,TGTGCCACCAGTGTCGAGGATTTCTATGGCTACACCTTC,CATSVEDFYGYTF
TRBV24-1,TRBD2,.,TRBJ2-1,TGTGCCACCAGTGATTTAGGGCGGGGGACTGACAATGAGCAGTTCTTC,CATSDLGRGTDNEQFF